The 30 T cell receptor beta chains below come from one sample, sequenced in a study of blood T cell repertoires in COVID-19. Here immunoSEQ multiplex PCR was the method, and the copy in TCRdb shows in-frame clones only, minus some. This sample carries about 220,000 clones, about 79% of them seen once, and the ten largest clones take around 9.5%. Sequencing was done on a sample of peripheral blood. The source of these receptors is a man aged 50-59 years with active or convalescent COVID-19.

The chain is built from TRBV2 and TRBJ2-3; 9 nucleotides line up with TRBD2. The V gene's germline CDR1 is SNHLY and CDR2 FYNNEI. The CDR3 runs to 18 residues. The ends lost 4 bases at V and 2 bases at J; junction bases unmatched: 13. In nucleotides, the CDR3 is TGTGCCAGCAGTGGTCCAGTGCGTCTAGCGGGATCCACAGATACGCAGTATTTT. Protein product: CASSGPVRLAGSTDTQYF.

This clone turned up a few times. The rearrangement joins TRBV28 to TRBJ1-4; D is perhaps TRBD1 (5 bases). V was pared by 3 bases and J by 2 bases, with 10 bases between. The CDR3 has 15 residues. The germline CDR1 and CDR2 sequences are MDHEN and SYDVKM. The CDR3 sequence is CASSFRGVTNEKLFF. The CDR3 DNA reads TGTGCCAGCAGTTTTAGGGGCGTGACTAATGAAAAACTGTTTTTT.

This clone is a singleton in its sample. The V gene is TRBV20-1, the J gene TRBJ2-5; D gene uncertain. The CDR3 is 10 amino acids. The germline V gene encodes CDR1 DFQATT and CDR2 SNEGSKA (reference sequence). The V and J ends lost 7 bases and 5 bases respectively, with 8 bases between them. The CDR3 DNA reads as TGCAGTGTGAACCGGGAGACCCAGTACTTC. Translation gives CSVNRETQYF.

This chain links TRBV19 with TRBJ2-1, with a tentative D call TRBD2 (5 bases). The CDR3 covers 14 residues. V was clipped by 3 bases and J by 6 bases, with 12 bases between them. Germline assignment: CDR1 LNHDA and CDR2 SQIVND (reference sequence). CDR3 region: CASSIRLASNEQFF. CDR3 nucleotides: TGTGCCAGTAGTATCCGGCTAGCTAGCAATGAGCAGTTCTTC.

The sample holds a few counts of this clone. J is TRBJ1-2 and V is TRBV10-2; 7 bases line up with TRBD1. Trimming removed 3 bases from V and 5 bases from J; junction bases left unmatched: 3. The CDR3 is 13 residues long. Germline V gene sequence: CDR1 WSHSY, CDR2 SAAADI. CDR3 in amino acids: CASSDPTGYGYTF. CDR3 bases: TGCGCCAGCAGTGACCCGACAGGGTATGGCTACACCTTC.

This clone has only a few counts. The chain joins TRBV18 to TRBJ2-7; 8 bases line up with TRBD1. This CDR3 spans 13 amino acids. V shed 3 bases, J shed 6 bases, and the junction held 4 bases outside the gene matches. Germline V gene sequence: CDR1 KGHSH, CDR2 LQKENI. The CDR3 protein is CASSPDRGGEQYF. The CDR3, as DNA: TGTGCCAGCTCACCCGACAGGGGCGGCGAGCAGTACTTC.

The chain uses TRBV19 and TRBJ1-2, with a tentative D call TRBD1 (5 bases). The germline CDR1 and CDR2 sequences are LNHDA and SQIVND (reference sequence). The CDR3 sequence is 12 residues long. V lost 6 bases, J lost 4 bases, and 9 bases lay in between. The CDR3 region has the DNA TGTGCCAGTAGAGAGACAGCCTATGGCTACACCTTC. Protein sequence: CASRETAYGYTF. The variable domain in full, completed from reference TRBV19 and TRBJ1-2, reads DGGITQSPKYLFRKEGQNVTLSCEQNLNHDAMYWYRQDPGQGLRLIYYSQIVNDFQKGDIAEGYSVSREKKESFPLTVTSAQKNPTAFYLCASRETAYGYTFGSGTRLTVV.

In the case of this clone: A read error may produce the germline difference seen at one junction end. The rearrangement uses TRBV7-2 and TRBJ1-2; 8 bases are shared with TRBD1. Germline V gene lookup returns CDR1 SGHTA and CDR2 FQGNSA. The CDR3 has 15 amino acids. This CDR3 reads CASSLNRGAGGQLYF. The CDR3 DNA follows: TGTGCCAGCAGCTTAAATCGGGGAGCAGGGGGCCAACTATACTTC.

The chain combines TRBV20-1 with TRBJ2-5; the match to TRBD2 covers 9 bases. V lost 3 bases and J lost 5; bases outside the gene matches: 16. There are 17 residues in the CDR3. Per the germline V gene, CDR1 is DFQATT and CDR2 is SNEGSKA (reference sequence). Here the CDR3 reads CSASLWRGGFDSETQYF. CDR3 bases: TGCAGTGCTAGTTTATGGCGGGGGGGTTTTGATTCGGAGACCCAGTACTTC.

The CDR3 protein is CASSFKGRGETQYF. CDR3 in DNA: TGCGCCAGCAGCTTTAAGGGGCGGGGAGAGACCCAGTACTTC. The V gene is TRBV5-1, the J gene TRBJ2-5; possibly TRBD2 for D (6 bases). There are 14 residues in the CDR3. Per the germline V gene, CDR1 is SGHRS and CDR2 is YFSETQ. V lost 2 bases to trimming and J lost 4 bases, with 12 bases between them.

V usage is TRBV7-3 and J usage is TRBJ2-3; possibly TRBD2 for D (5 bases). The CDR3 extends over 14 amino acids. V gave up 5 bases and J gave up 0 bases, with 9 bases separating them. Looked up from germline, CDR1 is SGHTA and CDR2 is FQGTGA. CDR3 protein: CASSEGGSTDTQYF. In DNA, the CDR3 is TGTGCCAGCAGCGAAGGAGGTAGCACAGATACGCAGTATTTT.

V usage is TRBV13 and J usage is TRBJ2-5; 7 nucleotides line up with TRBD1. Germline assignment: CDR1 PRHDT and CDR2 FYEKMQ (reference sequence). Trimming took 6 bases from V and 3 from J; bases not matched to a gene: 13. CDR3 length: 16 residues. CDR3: CASSLKAGTVKETQYF. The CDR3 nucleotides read TGTGCCAGCAGTCTTAAGGCCGGGACAGTAAAAGAGACCCAGTACTTC. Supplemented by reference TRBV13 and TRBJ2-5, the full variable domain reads AAGVIQSPRHLIKEKRETATLKCYPIPRHDTVYWYQQGPGQDPQFLISFYEKMQSDKGSIPDRFSAQQFSDYHSELNMSSLELGDSALYFCASSLKAGTVKETQYFGPGTRLLVL.

The CDR3 spells CASSSIARGIDEQFF. Here the CDR3 DNA reads TGTGCCAGCAGTTCCATAGCAAGGGGGATCGATGAGCAGTTCTTC. This sequence joins TRBV6-2 or TRBV6-3 and TRBJ2-1; tentative D call: TRBD1 (6 bases). The CDR3 has 15 amino acids. CDR1 is MNHEY, CDR2 SVGEGT, per germline. V was shortened by 4 bases and J by 8 bases, with 18 bases between the two germline ends.

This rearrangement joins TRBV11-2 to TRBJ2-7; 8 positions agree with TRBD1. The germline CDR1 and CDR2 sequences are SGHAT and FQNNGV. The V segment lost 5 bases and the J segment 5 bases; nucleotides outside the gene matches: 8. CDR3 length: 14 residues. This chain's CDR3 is CASSTDRGWHEQYV. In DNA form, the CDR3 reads TGTGCCAGCAGCACCGACAGGGGTTGGCACGAGCAGTACGTC.

The CDR3 nucleotides read TGTGCCAGCGCATTAATCGGGACAGGGGAATATGAGACTGAAAAACTGTTTTTT. This codes for CASALIGTGEYETEKLFF. The rearrangement uses TRBV28 and TRBJ1-4; 10 bases map to TRBD1. The CDR3 covers 18 residues. Germline-derived CDR1 and CDR2 are MDHEN and SYDVKM. V shed 8 bases, J shed 7 bases, and the junction held 19 bases outside the gene matches.

CDR3 residues: CASSYSTGGIFEQYF. In nucleotides, the CDR3 is TGTGCCAGCAGTTACTCGACAGGGGGTATATTCGAGCAGTACTTC. The chain combines TRBV6-5 with TRBJ2-7; the match to TRBD1 covers 9 bases. V was clipped by 0 bases and J by 6 bases; unmatched bases: 6. This CDR3 region has 15 residues. Germline CDR1 and CDR2: MNHEY and SVGAGI.

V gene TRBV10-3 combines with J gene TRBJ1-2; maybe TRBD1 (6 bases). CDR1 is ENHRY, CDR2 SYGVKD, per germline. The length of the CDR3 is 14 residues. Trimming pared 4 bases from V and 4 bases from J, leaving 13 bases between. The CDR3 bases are TGTGCCATCAGTGTGACCCAGGGGCGCTATGGCTACACCTTC. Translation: CAISVTQGRYGYTF.

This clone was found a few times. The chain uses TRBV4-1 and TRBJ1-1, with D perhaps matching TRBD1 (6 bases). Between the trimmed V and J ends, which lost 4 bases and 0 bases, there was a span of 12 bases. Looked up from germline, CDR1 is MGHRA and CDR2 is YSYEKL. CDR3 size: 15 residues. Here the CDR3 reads CASSPVQGMNTEAFF. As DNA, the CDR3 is TGCGCCAGCAGCCCCGTACAGGGCATGAACACTGAAGCTTTCTTT.

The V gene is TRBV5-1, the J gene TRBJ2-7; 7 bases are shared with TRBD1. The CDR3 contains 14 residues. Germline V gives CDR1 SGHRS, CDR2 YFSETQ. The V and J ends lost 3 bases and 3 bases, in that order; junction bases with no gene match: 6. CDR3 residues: CASSWDSSHYEQYF. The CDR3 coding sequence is TGCGCCAGCAGCTGGGACAGCTCACACTACGAGCAGTACTTC. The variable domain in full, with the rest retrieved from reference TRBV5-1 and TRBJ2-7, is KAGVTQTPRYLIKTRGQQVTLSCSPISGHRSVSWYQQTPGQGLQFLFEYFSETQRNKGNFPGRFSGRQFSNSRSEMNVSTLELGDSALYLCASSWDSSHYEQYFGPGTRLTVT.

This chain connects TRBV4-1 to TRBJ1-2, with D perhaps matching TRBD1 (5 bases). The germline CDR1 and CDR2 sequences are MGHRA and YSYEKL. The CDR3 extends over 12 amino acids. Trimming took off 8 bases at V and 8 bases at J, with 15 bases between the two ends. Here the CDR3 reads CASHGDSAGYTF. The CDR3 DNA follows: TGCGCCAGCCACGGGGACTCGGCGGGCTACACCTTC.

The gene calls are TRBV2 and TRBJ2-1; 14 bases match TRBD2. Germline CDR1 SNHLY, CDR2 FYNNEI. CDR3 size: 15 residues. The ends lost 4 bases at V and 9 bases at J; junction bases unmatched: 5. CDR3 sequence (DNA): TGTGCCAGCAGTGTACCGACTAGCGGGAGGGGTGAGCAGTTCTTC. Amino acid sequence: CASSVPTSGRGEQFF.

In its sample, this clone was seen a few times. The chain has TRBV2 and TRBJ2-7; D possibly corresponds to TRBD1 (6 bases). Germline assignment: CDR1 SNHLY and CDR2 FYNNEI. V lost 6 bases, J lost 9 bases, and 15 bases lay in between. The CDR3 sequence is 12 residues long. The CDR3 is CASRGTGRGQYF. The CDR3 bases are TGTGCCAGCAGGGGCACAGGGAGAGGGCAGTACTTC.

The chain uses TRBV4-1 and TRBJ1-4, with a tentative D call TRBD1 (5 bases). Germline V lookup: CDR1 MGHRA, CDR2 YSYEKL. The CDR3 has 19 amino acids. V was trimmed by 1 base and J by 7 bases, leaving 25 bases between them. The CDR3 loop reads CASSQVMDGRVYDSEKLFF. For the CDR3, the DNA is TGCGCCAGCAGCCAAGTTATGGATGGCAGGGTGTATGATAGTGAAAAACTGTTTTTT.

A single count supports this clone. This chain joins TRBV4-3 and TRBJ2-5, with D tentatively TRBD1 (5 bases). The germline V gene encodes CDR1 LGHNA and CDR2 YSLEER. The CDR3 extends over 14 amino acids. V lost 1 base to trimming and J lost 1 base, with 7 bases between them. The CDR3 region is CASSQVRGQETQYF. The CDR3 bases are TGCGCCAGCAGCCAAGTTAGGGGCCAAGAGACCCAGTACTTC.

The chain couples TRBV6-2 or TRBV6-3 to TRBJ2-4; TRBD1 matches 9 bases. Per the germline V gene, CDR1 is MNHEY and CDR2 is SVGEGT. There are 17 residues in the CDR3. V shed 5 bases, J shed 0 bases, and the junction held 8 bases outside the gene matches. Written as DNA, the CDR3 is TGTGCCAGCAGTCCCTGGGACAGGGTAATAGCCAAAAACATTCAGTACTTC. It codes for CASSPWDRVIAKNIQYF.

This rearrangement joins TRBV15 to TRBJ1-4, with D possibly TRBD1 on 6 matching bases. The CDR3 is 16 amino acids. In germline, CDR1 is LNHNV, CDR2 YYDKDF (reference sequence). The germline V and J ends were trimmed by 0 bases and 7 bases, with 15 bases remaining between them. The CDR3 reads CATSRDSSQGSEKLFF. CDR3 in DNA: TGTGCCACCAGCAGAGATTCCTCCCAGGGGAGTGAAAAACTGTTTTTT.

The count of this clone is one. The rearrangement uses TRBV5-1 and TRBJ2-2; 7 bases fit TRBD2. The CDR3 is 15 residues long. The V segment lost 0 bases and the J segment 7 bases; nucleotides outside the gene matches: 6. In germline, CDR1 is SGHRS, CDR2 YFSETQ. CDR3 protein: CASSLGRRGDGELFF. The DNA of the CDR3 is TGCGCCAGCAGCTTGGGACGACGGGGGGACGGGGAGCTGTTTTTT.

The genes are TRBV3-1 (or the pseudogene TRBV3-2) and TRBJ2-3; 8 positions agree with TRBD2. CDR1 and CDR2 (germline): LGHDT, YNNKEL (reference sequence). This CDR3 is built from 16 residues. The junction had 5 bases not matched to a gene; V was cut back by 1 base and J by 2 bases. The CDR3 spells CASSQVSGGSTDTQYF. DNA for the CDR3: TGTGCCAGCAGCCAAGTCTCGGGAGGGTCCACAGATACGCAGTATTTT.

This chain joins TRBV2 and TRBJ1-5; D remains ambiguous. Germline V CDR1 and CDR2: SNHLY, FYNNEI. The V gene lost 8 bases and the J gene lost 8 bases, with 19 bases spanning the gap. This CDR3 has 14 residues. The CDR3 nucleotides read TGTGCCAGCGGAGGCGGCGGGCCAGAAGAGCCCCAGCATTTT. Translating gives CASGGGGPEEPQHF.

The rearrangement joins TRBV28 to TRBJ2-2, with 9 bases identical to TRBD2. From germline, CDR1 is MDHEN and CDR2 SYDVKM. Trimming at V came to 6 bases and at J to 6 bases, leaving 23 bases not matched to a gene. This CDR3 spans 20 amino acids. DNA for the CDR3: TGTGCCAGCAGCCCCCGATGGCTAGCGGGGCCCTCGATATGGGCCGGGGAGCTGTTTTTT. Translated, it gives CASSPRWLAGPSIWAGELFF.